The clone carrying this T cell receptor (beta chain) has a count of ten or more. This clone may be a read error of a much larger clone one base away. The sample is drawn from a study of T-cell reconstitution after alpha-beta-depleted transplantation in children. Library preparation (for TCRbeta) was performed with unique molecular identifiers. TCRdb redid the calling of the PCR reads with MiXCR, one entry per CDR3 protein. This table has about 240,000 distinct CDR3 sequences, roughly 24% appearing once. This CDR3 has 13 amino acids. V gave up 1 base and J gave up 1 base, with 4 bases separating them. Germline CDR1 is LGHDT and CDR2 is YNNKEL (reference sequence).

The receptor was isolated from a girl aged 2 to 10 with Fanconi anemia, due to receive a stem cell transplant. The chain recombines TRBV3-1 with TRBJ1-1; no clear D. Sample: PBMCs, taken before TCRalphabeta/CD19-depleted stem cell transplant. CDR3 coding DNA: TGTGCCAGCAGCCAAGCAGGGAACACTGAAGCTTTCTTT. It codes for CASSQAGNTEAFF.